These 2 T cell receptor beta chains share one sample of origin, sequenced in a study of CD8+CD57+ T cells in acquired aplastic anemia. Researchers used genomic DNA as the template to profile TCR beta VDJ and CDR3. TCRdb re-derived calls from the reads in MiXCR, one entry per CDR3 protein. This table holds about 130,000 distinct CDR3 sequences, around 50% found once. Sequenced input: sorted CD4+, CD8+, or CD8+CD57+ T cells (not recorded which) from PBMCs. Source of these receptors: a human donor in good health, serving as a control.

This clonotype was detected a few times. The CDR3 sequence: CASSTLADQGEQYF. The CDR3 nucleotides read TGTGCCAGTAGTACCCTAGCGGATCAAGGCGAGCAGTACTTC. The V gene is TRBV19, the J gene TRBJ2-7; 7 nucleotides agree with TRBD2. V was clipped by 4 bases and J by 6 bases; unmatched bases: 9. The length of the CDR3 is 14 residues. The germline gives CDR1 LNHDA, CDR2 SQIVND (reference sequence). Full variable domain (outside the CDR3, taken from reference TRBV19 and TRBJ2-7): DGGITQSPKYLFRKEGQNVTLSCEQNLNHDAMYWYRQDPGQGLRLIYYSQIVNDFQKGDIAEGYSVSREKKESFPLTVTSAQKNPTAFYLCASSTLADQGEQYFGPGTRLTVT.

V is TRBV7-2 and J is TRBJ2-7; TRBD1 matches at 7 bases. The V and J ends lost 4 bases and 0 bases, in that order; junction bases with no gene match: 3. In germline, CDR1 is SGHTA, CDR2 FQGNSA. The CDR3 sequence is 14 residues long. The CDR3 region is CASSSGTDSYEQYF. DNA of the CDR3: TGTGCCAGCAGCTCGGGGACAGACTCCTACGAGCAGTACTTC.